This entry lists 32 T cell receptor beta chains sequenced from one sample in a study of graft-versus-host responses after intestinal transplantation. Libraries were prepared by immunoSEQ multiplex PCR; TCRdb keeps only in-frame clonotypes and omits some of them. The sample includes about 100,000 clones, roughly 90% of them seen just once. Their target antigens are unknown. Specimen: unstimulated CD4+ T cells sorted from spleen or lymph node cells, collected before transplant. These receptors were obtained from a human donor who was the organ donor for an intestinal transplant.

V and J are TRBV4-1 and TRBJ2-3; D gene unclear. CDR3 size: 16 residues. Germline CDR1 is MGHRA and CDR2 is YSYEKL. V was cut by 0 bases and J by 4 bases, with 14 bases left in between. The CDR3 bases are TGCGCCAGCAGCCAAGAGCCCCTAGGGCGCGCAGATACGCAGTATTTT. Translating it yields CASSQEPLGRADTQYF.

This CDR3 is CASSSRQGRNTEAFF. The CDR3 region has the DNA TGTGCCAGCAGCTCCCGACAGGGCAGAAACACTGAAGCTTTCTTT. This chain joins TRBV5-5 and TRBJ1-1; 7 bases fit TRBD1. This CDR3 has 15 residues. Germline V gene sequence: CDR1 SGHKS, CDR2 YYEKEE (reference sequence). V shed 3 bases, J shed 2 bases, and the junction held 7 bases outside the gene matches.

The J gene is TRBJ2-7, the V gene TRBV10-3; 10 bases are a match to TRBD1. V lost 5 bases, J lost 2 bases, and 3 bases stayed unmatched. This CDR3 comprises 14 residues. Germline assignment: CDR1 ENHRY and CDR2 SYGVKD. The CDR3 reads CAISLGTGAYEQYF. Here the CDR3 DNA reads TGTGCCATCAGTCTCGGGACAGGGGCCTACGAGCAGTACTTC.

The table lists this clone with a few counts. The V gene is TRBV5-1, the J gene TRBJ2-7, with D perhaps matching TRBD1 or TRBD2 (6 bases each). The CDR3 length is 13 residues. The V end lost 4 bases, the J end lost 3 bases, and 11 bases lay between the germline ends. Germline V CDR1 and CDR2: SGHRS, YFSETQ. The CDR3 DNA reads as TGCGCCAGCAGCAGGGGGGAAGGCTACGAGCAGTACTTC. This sequence encodes CASSRGEGYEQYF.

The rearrangement links TRBV7-2 to TRBJ2-5; no firm D call. Trimming shortened V by 1 base and J by 4 bases, and 10 bases separated the two germline ends. The CDR3 contains 14 residues. In germline, CDR1 is SGHTA, CDR2 FQGNSA. DNA for the CDR3: TGTGCCAGCAGCTTAGGGTGGGTGGGAGAGACCCAGTACTTC. It is translated as CASSLGWVGETQYF.

V and J are TRBV30 and TRBJ2-6; D gene ambiguous. The V end lost 1 base, the J end lost 0 bases, and 10 bases lay between the germline ends. The CDR3 spans 16 residues. In germline, CDR1 is GTSNPN, CDR2 SVGIG (reference sequence). The CDR3 region has the DNA TGTGCCTGGAGTGCTTTTGGTGTCTCTGGGGCCAACGTCCTGACTTTC. This codes for CAWSAFGVSGANVLTF.

The chain links TRBV6-5 to TRBJ2-7; 12 bases match TRBD1. Per the germline V gene, CDR1 is MNHEY and CDR2 is SVGAGI. The CDR3 sequence is 14 residues long. Germline trimming cut 4 bases from V and 3 bases from J; bases unmatched to any gene: 1. The CDR3 protein is CASSWDRGRYEQYF. The CDR3 DNA is TGTGCCAGCAGTTGGGACAGGGGGCGCTACGAGCAGTACTTC.

This clone was observed a single time. The CDR3 is CASSRDSSYNEQFF. CDR3 DNA sequence: TGTGCCAGCAGCCGGGACAGCTCCTACAATGAGCAGTTCTTC. The gene calls are TRBV5-4 and TRBJ2-1; TRBD1 matches 7 bases. Germline-derived CDR1 and CDR2 are SGHNT and YYREEE (reference sequence). There are 14 residues in the CDR3. J lost 0 bases, V lost 4 bases, and 1 base had no gene match. The full variable domain, with the rest looked up from reference TRBV5-4 and TRBJ2-1, is ETGVTQSPTHLIKTRGQQVTLRCSSQSGHNTVSWYQQALGQGPQFIFQYYREEENGRGNFPPRFSGLQFPNYSSELNVNALELDDSALYLCASSRDSSYNEQFFGPGTRLTVL.

The chain uses TRBV7-9 and TRBJ1-4, with 8 positions matching TRBD1. The CDR3 totals 15 residues. In germline, CDR1 is SEHNR, CDR2 FQNEAQ (reference sequence). Germline trimming cut 4 bases from V and 7 bases from J; bases unmatched to any gene: 8. CDR3 in DNA: TGTGCCAGCAGCTCCACAGGGGGTCTGGGTGAAAAACTGTTTTTT. Protein: CASSSTGGLGEKLFF.

On this clone: At the DNA level, this CDR3 is encoded by other sequences in the same sample as well. V gene TRBV4-1 combines with J gene TRBJ2-5; 7 bases align to TRBD2. After removal of 1 base from V and 5 bases from J, the junction contained 25 bases not matched to a gene. The CDR3 has 21 residues. The germline V gene has CDR1 MGHRA and CDR2 YSYEKL. Written as DNA, the CDR3 is TGCGCCAGCAGCCAAGTAACAGCAAAGAGGGAGGGCCAAAGGGTGGGCGAGACCCAGTACTTC. Protein: CASSQVTAKREGQRVGETQYF.

Worth noting for this clone: Other DNA sequences in this sample translate to the same CDR3. The CDR3: CASSLERGTGELFF. The DNA of the CDR3 is TGCGCCAGCAGCTTGGAGAGGGGCACCGGGGAGCTGTTTTTT. V usage is TRBV5-1 and J usage is TRBJ2-2; D is possibly TRBD1 or TRBD2 (5 bases each). CDR1 and CDR2 (germline): SGHRS, YFSETQ. V dropped 0 bases and J dropped 4 bases, with 7 bases sitting between them. The CDR3 extends over 14 amino acids.

The V and J genes are TRBV19 and TRBJ2-1, with no clear D. V lost 7 bases and J lost 4, with 11 bases in between. Germline assignment: CDR1 LNHDA and CDR2 SQIVND (reference sequence). This CDR3 spans 13 amino acids. CDR3 region: CASTSYGYNEQFF. The CDR3, as DNA: TGTGCCAGTACCTCTTACGGATACAATGAGCAGTTCTTC.

As regards this clone: In the same sample, other DNA sequences code for this CDR3. The chain couples TRBV5-1 to TRBJ2-2; 8 bases are a match to TRBD1. The ends lost 4 bases at V and 2 bases at J; junction bases unmatched: 4. The germline V gene encodes CDR1 SGHRS and CDR2 YFSETQ. The CDR3 contains 15 residues. The CDR3 loop is CASSDRGSNTGELFF. DNA for the CDR3: TGCGCCAGCAGCGACAGGGGCTCTAACACCGGGGAGCTGTTTTTT.

This clone was recorded once. J is TRBJ1-6 and V is TRBV10-1, with D possibly matching TRBD1 (5 bases). The CDR3 is 15 residues long. Trimming left V 6 bases short and J 5 bases short, with 14 bases between. Germline CDR1 is WNHNN and CDR2 is SYGVQD (reference sequence). The CDR3 region has the DNA TGCGCCAGCAGCGATGGGACGGCCGATAATTCACCCCTCCACTTT. Its protein is CASSDGTADNSPLHF.

This sequence joins TRBV5-4 and TRBJ1-1; 10 bases fit TRBD1. The trim removed 4 bases at V and 4 bases at J, leaving 7 bases unmatched. The CDR3 is 15 residues long. Looked up from germline, CDR1 is SGHNT and CDR2 is YYREEE (reference sequence). CDR3 nucleotides: TGTGCCAGCAGCAAGGACAGGGGGAGTATCACTGAAGCTTTCTTT. Translated: CASSKDRGSITEAFF. Looking up the rest from reference TRBV5-4 and TRBJ1-1 gives the full variable domain: ETGVTQSPTHLIKTRGQQVTLRCSSQSGHNTVSWYQQALGQGPQFIFQYYREEENGRGNFPPRFSGLQFPNYSSELNVNALELDDSALYLCASSKDRGSITEAFFGQGTRLTVV.

The V and J genes are TRBV10-3 and TRBJ1-5, with TRBD1 matching over 8 bases. The CDR3 runs 13 residues. J gave up 3 bases and V 6 bases, and 1 base lay outside the gene matches. Germline values: CDR1 ENHRY, CDR2 SYGVKD. This CDR3 is CAIRDRDNQPQHF. The CDR3 DNA follows: TGTGCCATCAGGGACAGGGACAATCAGCCCCAGCATTTT.

The V call is TRBV28, the J call TRBJ2-5, with D hard to call. The CDR3 has 14 amino acids. V was cut by 8 bases and J by 4 bases, with 17 bases left in between. Germline-derived CDR1 and CDR2 are MDHEN and SYDVKM. CDR3 coding DNA: TGTGCCAGCCTCGGGCGGCTCCACGGAGAGACCCAGTACTTC. Translating it yields CASLGRLHGETQYF. The full variable domain, with the rest looked up from reference TRBV28 and TRBJ2-5, is DVKVTQSSRYLVKRTGEKVFLECVQDMDHENMFWYRQDPGLGLRLIYFSYDVKMKEKGDIPEGYSVSREKKERFSLILESASTNQTSMYLCASLGRLHGETQYFGPGTRLLVL.

The chain has TRBV19 and TRBJ1-4, with D maybe TRBD1 (5 bases). The CDR3 has 13 amino acids. Trimming cost V 6 bases and J 3 bases, with 8 bases left between them. Per germline, CDR1 LNHDA and CDR2 SQIVND (reference sequence). The CDR3: CASRRGANEKLFF. The CDR3, as DNA: TGTGCCAGTAGGCGGGGGGCTAATGAAAAACTGTTTTTT.

As for this clone: The limits of the CDR3 on the DNA are not certain, so only TCRdb's listed CDR3 is given. The chain couples TRBV7-2 to TRBJ2-3. Germline V gene sequence: CDR1 SGHTA, CDR2 FQGNSA. The CDR3 length is 14 residues, termini included. This CDR3 is CASSFGAGTDTQYF.

This clone has a single count. The J gene is TRBJ1-3, the V gene TRBV12-5; maybe TRBD1 (6 bases). CDR3 size: 16 residues. The V end lost 2 bases, the J end lost 2 bases, and 13 bases lay between the germline ends. Per the germline V gene, CDR1 is LGHNT and CDR2 is FRNRAP. CDR3 loop: CASGLLGGGPGNTIYF. The DNA of the CDR3 is TGTGCTAGTGGTTTGCTCGGGGGCGGCCCTGGAAACACCATATATTTT.

This sequence joins TRBV29-1 and TRBJ2-7; 9 positions agree with TRBD1. Germline V gives CDR1 SQVTM, CDR2 ANQGSEA. The CDR3 is 20 residues long. After removal of 3 bases from V and 0 bases from J, the junction contained 21 bases not matched to a gene. The CDR3 here is CSVDIGSKRDRVSRSYEQYF. CDR3 sequence (DNA): TGCAGCGTTGATATTGGCTCTAAAAGGGACAGGGTATCCCGCTCCTACGAGCAGTACTTC.

The gene calls are TRBV27 and TRBJ1-5; D is uncertain. This CDR3 contains 13 residues. The germline gives CDR1 MNHEY, CDR2 SMNVEV (reference sequence). Trimming took 6 bases from V and 4 from J, leaving 10 bases between them. CDR3 sequence: CASRRMMNQPQHF. The CDR3 DNA is TGTGCCAGCAGGAGAATGATGAATCAGCCCCAGCATTTT.

Concerning this clone: In the same sample, other DNA sequences code for this CDR3. The J gene is TRBJ2-4, the V gene TRBV6-1; maybe TRBD2 (5 bases). Germline V gene data show CDR1 as MNHNS and CDR2 as SASEGT. This CDR3 has 13 residues. V lost 4 bases and J 7 bases, leaving 11 bases between the germline ends. CDR3 sequence: CASSVTSSNIQYF. The CDR3 bases are TGTGCCAGCAGTGTCACTAGTAGTAACATTCAGTACTTC.

This chain links TRBV5-6 with TRBJ1-2, with D unresolved. The CDR3 length is 15 residues. Trimming removed 5 bases at V and 4 bases at J, with 18 bases between. CDR1 and CDR2 (germline): SGHDT, YYEEEE. The CDR3 DNA reads as TGTGCCAGCAGACCGCTCGACCCAGCTAGCTATGGCTACACCTTC. The encoded protein is CASRPLDPASYGYTF.

The V gene is TRBV11-2, the J gene TRBJ1-1, with D unclear. The CDR3 is made up of 14 amino acids. The V end was cut by 5 bases, the J end by 0 bases, with 10 bases between. In germline, CDR1 is SGHAT, CDR2 FQNNGV. CDR3 protein: CASSIGGLNTEAFF. The DNA for the CDR3 is TGTGCCAGCAGCATAGGAGGATTGAACACTGAAGCTTTCTTT.

The J gene is TRBJ2-5, the V gene TRBV19; D unclear. The CDR3 is 13 amino acids. Germline V CDR1 and CDR2: LNHDA, SQIVND (reference sequence). Deletions cut 5 bases from V and 4 bases from J, with 11 bases between. CDR3 DNA sequence: TGTGCCAGTAGTCCGAGTGGTGCAGAGACCCAGTACTTC. Its translation is CASSPSGAETQYF.

A single count supports this clone. The CDR3 spells CASSRGSSGSTGELFF. Written as DNA, the CDR3 is TGTGCCAGCAGCAGGGGGTCTAGCGGCAGTACTGGGGAGCTGTTTTTT. This chain links TRBV11-2 with TRBJ2-2, with a tentative D call TRBD2 (7 bases). Per germline, CDR1 SGHAT and CDR2 FQNNGV. Trimming removed 5 bases from V and 8 bases from J, with 21 bases in between. The CDR3 sequence is 16 residues long.

The chain recombines TRBV6-1 with TRBJ1-5; D is uncertain. Germline lookup yields CDR1 MNHNS and CDR2 SASEGT. V was clipped by 5 bases and J by 0 bases, with 5 bases between them. The CDR3 sequence is 13 residues long. The CDR3 sequence is CASSRDSNQPQHF. The CDR3 nucleotides read TGTGCCAGCAGTCGAGATAGCAATCAGCCCCAGCATTTT.

The chain carries TRBV29-1 and TRBJ1-2; 8 nucleotides agree with TRBD1. Germline V gives CDR1 SQVTM, CDR2 ANQGSEA. The CDR3 spans 12 residues. The trim removed 4 bases at V and 4 bases at J, leaving 2 bases unmatched. This CDR3 is CSVGDRGYGYTF. CDR3 DNA sequence: TGCAGCGTTGGAGACAGGGGCTATGGCTACACCTTC. The full variable domain, completed using reference TRBV29-1 and TRBJ1-2, is SAVISQKPSRDICQRGTSLTIQCQVDSQVTMMFWYRQQPGQSLTLIATANQGSEATYESGFVIDKFPISRPNLTFSTLTVSNMSPEDSSIYLCSVGDRGYGYTFGSGTRLTVV.

Only one count was recorded for this clone. V and J are TRBV7-9 and TRBJ2-1; D not resolved. Germline CDR1 and CDR2: SEHNR and FQNEAQ (reference sequence). The length of the CDR3 is 16 residues. V was pared by 3 bases and J by 0 bases, with 12 bases between. The CDR3 sequence: CASSLYSGSSYNEQFF. CDR3 coding DNA: TGTGCCAGCAGCTTGTACTCAGGAAGCTCCTACAATGAGCAGTTCTTC.

V is TRBV6-5 and J is TRBJ1-2, with TRBD1 as a possible D gene (6 bases). CDR3 length: 15 residues. The V gene lost 5 bases and the J gene lost 4 bases, with 17 bases spanning the gap. Germline CDR1 reads MNHEY; CDR2 reads SVGAGI. CDR3 DNA sequence: TGTGCCAGCAGTCCCCGGACAGCACCCATCTATGGCTACACCTTC. Residues: CASSPRTAPIYGYTF.

This clone appeared once. The chain combines TRBV11-2 with TRBJ2-7; TRBD1 aligns across 7 bases. Germline V gene lookup returns CDR1 SGHAT and CDR2 FQNNGV. The CDR3 has 13 amino acids. The junction had 4 bases not matched to a gene; V was cut back by 4 bases and J by 4 bases. CDR3 sequence: CASSSYRGYEQYF. Here the CDR3 DNA reads TGTGCCAGCAGCTCGTACAGGGGTTACGAGCAGTACTTC.